This record covers a single T cell receptor beta chain. This clonotype appeared a few times. Its cognate antigen has yet to be identified. No quality values exist for individual bases; no much larger clone is one base distant. This entry belongs to a study of blood T cells in healthy people across ages (dated by TCRdb to the mid-2010s). General notes on the study: In model experiments, template switching captured about one uniquely barcoded TCR beta cDNA molecule for every two T cells. To avoid experimental bias, donors of different ages were distributed randomly across sequencing lanes. Using deep sequencing normalized with unique cDNA molecular identifiers, the study measured how TCR beta repertoire diversity changes with age. Donors were grouped into four age groups: young (average roughly 15 years), middle-aged (roughly 38), aged (62) and long-lived (about 89). Two additional independent replicas of 1 million unique cDNA reads from the same blood draw were analyzed for two donors (one aged 18 to 29 and one aged 80 or older). Overall study outcomes, separate from this receptor: The percentage of naive T cells measured by flow cytometry correlated strongly with observed TCR beta diversity. The CMV infection status of donors was not known, potentially confounding age-related changes in expanded clonotypes. As age increased, observed TCR beta diversity per million T cells dropped in a roughly linear way, and a significant reduction was already evident by age approximately 40. Compared with the aged group, the long-lived group had more naive CD4+ T cells, fewer expanded clones and increased TCR diversity, a pattern suggesting age selection. Estimates of total diversity based on one million sequenced T cells were regarded as lower bounds and as underestimates. Because profiling used bulk unsorted PBMCs, naive and antigen-experienced compartments could not be compared conclusively.

Library preparation employed 5' RACE. The sequencing machine was an Illumina HiSeq 2500. A second 7 to 11 cycle PCR used a sample-barcoded 5' primer and a J-beta primer mix. A unique molecular identifier was introduced onto each TCR beta cDNA molecule by a template-switch 5' adaptor carrying 12 random nucleotides. Each sample yielded at least 3 million CDR3-containing paired-end reads. First-strand cDNA synthesis was performed from all RNA using the Mint cDNA synthesis kit, with priming by a TRBC-specific oligonucleotide. Following uracil-DNA glycosylase treatment, all cDNA underwent a first 18-cycle PCR with the universal primers M1SS and BC2_uni_R. Processing in the source paper ran as follows. Normalization of each sample was performed by random selection of 1 million high-quality reads, each carrying a distinct molecular identifier. Instead of being binned into consensus sequences, reads with shared molecular identifiers were discarded. MiTCR, set to a Q25 quality threshold and the strictest error-elimination algorithm, was used for CDR3 identification, clonotype clustering and error correction. A nonparametric unseen species model using Euler transformation provided a lower-bound estimate of total TCR beta diversity. TCRdb reworked the public reads: Q25 trimming with fastp, MiXCR clone assembly, productive beta chains retained. Rows matching on CDR3 protein sequence are summarized as one entry with the most common DNA and genes. These V and J calls are TCRdb output, not the study's own analysis. The table for this sample lists some 1.4 million distinct CDR3 sequences; roughly 45% of them were counted only once. 7.9% of the sample rests with the top ten.

The donors were a few dozen Caucasian individuals from Russia, aged 6 to 90 years, who were systemically healthy. Each donor gave approximately 10 milliliters of peripheral blood, collected into EDTA-treated Vacutainer tubes. Ficoll-Paque density-gradient centrifugation was used to isolate PBMCs, with at least 7 million per sample. Total RNA, at least 6 micrograms per sample, was extracted from PBMCs with Trizol reagent. For every donor, flow cytometry on a PBMC aliquot measured the percentage of naive CD45RAhigh/CD27high T cells. The CDR3 spans 15 residues, from the cysteine through the phenylalanine. This entry keeps only the CDR3 DNA: 45 bases, framed from base 1. V is shortened by 1 base, J by 4 bases, and the region joining them spans 11 bases. CDR1 and CDR2, looked up from the germline V gene, are SGHTA and FQGNSA.

The chain is made from TRBV7-2 and TRBJ1-5; the best D guess is TRBD1, with 5 bases matching. Specimen: blood. The clonotype was recovered from a woman aged 18-35 years in good health. The DNA sequence is as follows: TGTGCCAGCAGCTTAGGTCCAGGGTCTAATCAGCCCCAGCATTTT. It codes for CASSLGPGSNQPQHF.